This passage covers 13 T cell receptor beta chains from one sample sequenced in a study of T cell repertoires in cytomegalovirus infection (dated by TCRdb to the late 2010s). Their specific antigens are unknown. Sequencing was carried out with an Illumina HiSeq 1500. TCRdb redid the processing of the public reads, applying fastp at Q25 and MiXCR, and retained in-frame beta chains. Each entry is one CDR3 protein sequence, shown with its most common DNA and genes. The sample data list 650,000 to 900,000 distinct CDR3 sequences, and about 27% of these were observed just once. In total, the top ten clones hold around 12% of the sample. The treatment or condition tag for this specimen amounts to: in vitro stimulation with specific CMV peptide epitopes to enrich CMV-specific T cells. The source was cultured CD8+ T cells from PBMCs, collected from culture after CMV antigen stimulation. The source of these receptors is a human donor in good health (CMV status not recorded). Some clones in this sample may be carry-over from other donors' samples.

This clonotype has just a few counts. V usage is TRBV10-3 and J usage is TRBJ1-1, with D uncertain. Germline lookup yields CDR1 ENHRY and CDR2 SYGVKD. The V gene lost 7 bases and the J gene lost 0 bases, with 9 bases spanning the gap. The CDR3 is 13 residues long. CDR3 sequence: CAITHDMNTEAFF. For the CDR3, the DNA is TGTGCCATCACTCACGACATGAACACTGAAGCTTTCTTT.

This clonotype was counted ten times or more. This chain links TRBV7-3 with TRBJ1-1; D remains unclear. The V gene lost 1 base and the J gene lost 1 base, with 10 bases spanning the gap. This CDR3 spans 15 amino acids. Germline V gene lookup returns CDR1 SGHTA and CDR2 FQGTGA. The DNA of the CDR3 is TGTGCCAGCAGCTTAAGGAGACACACGAACACTGAAGCTTTCTTT. It yields the protein CASSLRRHTNTEAFF. The whole variable domain, filled in from reference TRBV7-3 and TRBJ1-1, reads GAGVSQTPSNKVTEKGKYVELRCDPISGHTALYWYRQSLGQGPEFLIYFQGTGAADDSGLPNDRFFAVRPEGSVSTLKIQRTERGDSAVYLCASSLRRHTNTEAFFGQGTRLTVV.

Relative to its sample, this clonotype is medium-sized. The chain links TRBV6-1 to TRBJ1-5; D unclear. The CDR3 has 18 residues. V gave up 1 base and J gave up 0 bases, with 16 bases separating them. Germline values: CDR1 MNHNS, CDR2 SASEGT. The CDR3 region has the DNA TGTGCCAGCAGTGAAGTTGCGTTTAGGCTCCTTAGCAATCAGCCCCAGCATTTT. This gives the protein CASSEVAFRLLSNQPQHF.

This chain uses TRBV20-1 with TRBJ1-2; a possible D gene is TRBD1 (5 bases). The CDR3 totals 14 residues. Germline values: CDR1 DFQATT, CDR2 SNEGSKA (reference sequence). The V end lost 0 bases, the J end lost 3 bases, and 11 bases lay between the germline ends. CDR3 sequence: CSARESGTYYGYTF. The DNA for the CDR3 is TGCAGTGCTAGAGAATCCGGGACCTACTATGGCTACACCTTC.

This clonotype was picked up a small number of times. The CDR3 DNA reads TGTGCCAGTAGTATTAAGGCGGGGGGGTTCTATGAGCAGTTCTTC. Its protein is CASSIKAGGFYEQFF. The chain uses TRBV19 and TRBJ2-1, with 9 nucleotides matching TRBD2. Germline V lookup: CDR1 LNHDA, CDR2 SQIVND (reference sequence). The CDR3 runs to 15 residues. Trimming cost V 3 bases and J 8 bases; bases outside gene matches: 8.

This clonotype was seen ten or more times. The chain carries TRBV12-3 or TRBV12-4 and TRBJ1-1; D remains unclear. V lost 2 bases and J 4 bases, leaving 11 bases between the germline ends. The CDR3 is 14 residues long. CDR3 nucleotides: TGTGCCAGCAGTTTAATGGTCCGGGGCACTGAAGCTTTCTTT. Its protein is CASSLMVRGTEAFF.

This clonotype has just a few counts. This chain connects TRBV14 to TRBJ1-1; tentatively, D is TRBD1 (5 bases). This CDR3 comprises 14 residues. Trimming took off 2 bases at V and 4 bases at J, with 11 bases between the two ends. Germline-derived CDR1 and CDR2 are SGHDN and FVKESK. The CDR3 loop reads CASSQSQGGTEAFF. CDR3 nucleotides: TGTGCCAGCAGCCAATCTCAGGGTGGCACTGAAGCTTTCTTT.

This clonotype appeared a few times. The gene calls are TRBV27 and TRBJ1-2; D unclear. V was clipped by 2 bases and J by 6 bases, with 10 bases between them. The length of the CDR3 is 13 residues. Germline values: CDR1 MNHEY, CDR2 SMNVEV (reference sequence). CDR3 protein: CASSLSSGNGYTF. CDR3 in DNA: TGTGCCAGCAGTTTAAGTTCTGGGAATGGCTACACCTTC.

The genes are TRBV4-3 and TRBJ1-1; tentative D call: TRBD1 (5 bases). The germline gives CDR1 LGHNA, CDR2 YSLEER. V lost 1 base and J lost 4, with 16 bases in between. The CDR3 spans 16 residues. CDR3 nucleotide sequence: TGCGCCAGCAGCCAAGTGGTGGGAGGGACCTTCACTGAAGCTTTCTTT. Its protein is CASSQVVGGTFTEAFF.

This chain uses TRBV5-4 with TRBJ2-2; TRBD1 might be the D (5 bases). Germline V lookup: CDR1 SGHNT, CDR2 YYREEE (reference sequence). V was pared by 4 bases and J by 7 bases, with 8 bases between. The CDR3 covers 12 residues. The CDR3 loop is CASSQGHGELFF. In DNA, the CDR3 is TGTGCCAGCAGCCAGGGTCACGGGGAGCTGTTTTTT.

Here the CDR3 reads CASSLGDRGQPQHF. CDR3 DNA: TGTGCCAGCAGTCTCGGAGACCGTGGACAGCCCCAGCATTTT. The V gene is TRBV7-9, the J gene TRBJ1-5; no clear D gene. Germline assignment: CDR1 SEHNR and CDR2 FQNEAQ (reference sequence). The CDR3 length is 14 residues. The V end was cut by 6 bases, the J end by 7 bases, with 16 bases between.

V is TRBV4-1 and J is TRBJ2-6, with 8 positions matching TRBD2. The germline CDR1 and CDR2 sequences are MGHRA and YSYEKL. Trimming at V came to 1 base and at J to 3 bases, leaving 2 bases not matched to a gene. This CDR3 is built from 16 residues. CDR3 sequence reads: CASSQVAGFGANVLTF. For the CDR3, the DNA is TGCGCCAGCAGCCAAGTAGCGGGGTTTGGGGCCAACGTCCTGACTTTC.

The V and J genes are TRBV6-6 and TRBJ1-4; D unresolved. The CDR3 is 14 residues long. The germline V gene has CDR1 MNHNY and CDR2 SVGAGI (reference sequence). V lost 2 bases, J lost 0 bases, and 4 bases lay in between. CDR3 region: CASSYGSTNEKLFF. As DNA, the CDR3 is TGTGCCAGCAGTTACGGGTCAACTAATGAAAAACTGTTTTTT.